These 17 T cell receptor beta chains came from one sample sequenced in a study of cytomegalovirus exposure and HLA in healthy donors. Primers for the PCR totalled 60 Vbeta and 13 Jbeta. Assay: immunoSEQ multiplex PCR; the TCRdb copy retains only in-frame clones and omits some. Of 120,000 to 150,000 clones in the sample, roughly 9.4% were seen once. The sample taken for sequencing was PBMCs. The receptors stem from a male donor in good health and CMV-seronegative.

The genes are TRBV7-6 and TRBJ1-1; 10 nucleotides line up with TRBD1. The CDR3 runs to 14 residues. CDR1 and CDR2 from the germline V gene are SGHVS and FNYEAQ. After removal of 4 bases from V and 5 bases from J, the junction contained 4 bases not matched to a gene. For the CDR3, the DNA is TGTGCCAGCAGCTCCGGACAGGGGGATACTGAAGCTTTCTTT. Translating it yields CASSSGQGDTEAFF.

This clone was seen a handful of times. Here the CDR3 reads CASSSRDRGKNEQFF. Written as DNA, the CDR3 is TGTGCCAGCAGCTCCCGGGACAGGGGAAAAAATGAGCAGTTCTTC. The chain links TRBV7-9 to TRBJ2-1, with 10 bases that match TRBD1. Germline V lookup: CDR1 SEHNR, CDR2 FQNEAQ (reference sequence). The junction had 7 bases not matched to a gene; V was cut back by 4 bases and J by 7 bases. This CDR3 region has 15 residues.

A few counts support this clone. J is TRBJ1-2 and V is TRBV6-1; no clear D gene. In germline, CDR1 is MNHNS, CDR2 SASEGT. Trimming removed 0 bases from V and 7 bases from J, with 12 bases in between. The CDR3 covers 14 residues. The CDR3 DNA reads TGTGCCAGCAGTGAAGCGAGAAGAGGGTCTGGCTACACCTTC. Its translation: CASSEARRGSGYTF.

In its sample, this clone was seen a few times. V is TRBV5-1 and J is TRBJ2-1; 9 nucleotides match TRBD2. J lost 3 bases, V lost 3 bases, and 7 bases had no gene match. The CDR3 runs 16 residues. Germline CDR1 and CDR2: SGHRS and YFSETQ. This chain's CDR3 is CASSSGTSHNYNEQFF. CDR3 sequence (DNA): TGCGCCAGCAGCTCAGGGACTAGCCACAACTACAATGAGCAGTTCTTC.

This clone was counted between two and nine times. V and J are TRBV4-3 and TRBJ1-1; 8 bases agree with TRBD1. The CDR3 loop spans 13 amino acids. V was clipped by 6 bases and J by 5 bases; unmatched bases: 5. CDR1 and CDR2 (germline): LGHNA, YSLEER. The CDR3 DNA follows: TGCGCCAGCAGGCGGACAGGGTTGACTGAAGCTTTCTTT. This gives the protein CASRRTGLTEAFF.

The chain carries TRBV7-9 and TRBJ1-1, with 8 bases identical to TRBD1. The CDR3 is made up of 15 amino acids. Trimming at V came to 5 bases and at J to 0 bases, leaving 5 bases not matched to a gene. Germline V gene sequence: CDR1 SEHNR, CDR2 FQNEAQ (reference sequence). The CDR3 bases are TGTGCCAGCAGCCAGGGGACAGGCTTGAACACTGAAGCTTTCTTT. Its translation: CASSQGTGLNTEAFF.

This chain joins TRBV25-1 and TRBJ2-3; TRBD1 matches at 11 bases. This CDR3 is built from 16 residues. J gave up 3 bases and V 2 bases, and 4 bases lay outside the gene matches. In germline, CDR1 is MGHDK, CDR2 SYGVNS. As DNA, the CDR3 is TGTGCCAGCAGTGAAGAGGACAGGGGGCCGACAGATACGCAGTATTTT. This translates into CASSEEDRGPTDTQYF.

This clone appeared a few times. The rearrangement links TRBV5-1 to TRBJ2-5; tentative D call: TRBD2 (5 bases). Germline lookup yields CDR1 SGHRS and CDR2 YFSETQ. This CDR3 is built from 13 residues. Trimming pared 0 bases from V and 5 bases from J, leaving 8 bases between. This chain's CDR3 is CASSLEVAETQYF. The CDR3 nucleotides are TGCGCCAGCAGCTTGGAGGTAGCGGAGACCCAGTACTTC. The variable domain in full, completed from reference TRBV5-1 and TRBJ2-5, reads KAGVTQTPRYLIKTRGQQVTLSCSPISGHRSVSWYQQTPGQGLQFLFEYFSETQRNKGNFPGRFSGRQFSNSRSEMNVSTLELGDSALYLCASSLEVAETQYFGPGTRLLVL.

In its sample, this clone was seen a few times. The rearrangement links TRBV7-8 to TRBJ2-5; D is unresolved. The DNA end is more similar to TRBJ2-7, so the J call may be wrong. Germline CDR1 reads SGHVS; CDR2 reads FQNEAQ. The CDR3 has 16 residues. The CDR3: CASSLYNGEIHYEQYF. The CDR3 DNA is TGTGCCAGCAGCTTATATAATGGAGAAATACACTACGAGCAGTACTTC.

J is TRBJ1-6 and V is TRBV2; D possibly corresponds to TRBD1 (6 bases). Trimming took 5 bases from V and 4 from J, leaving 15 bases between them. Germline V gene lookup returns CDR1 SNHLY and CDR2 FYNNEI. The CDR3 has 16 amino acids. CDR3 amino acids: CASSSTWTEYNSPLHF. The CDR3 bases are TGTGCCAGCAGTTCGACCTGGACAGAGTATAATTCACCCCTCCACTTT.

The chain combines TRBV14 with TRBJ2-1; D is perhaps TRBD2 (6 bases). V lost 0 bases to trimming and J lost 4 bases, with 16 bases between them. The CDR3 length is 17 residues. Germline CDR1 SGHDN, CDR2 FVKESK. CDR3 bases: TGTGCCAGCAGCCAAGAGATCATGAGACTAGGGTACAATGAGCAGTTCTTC. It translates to CASSQEIMRLGYNEQFF.

The CDR3 loop reads CASSTSPTERNQPQHF. CDR3 sequence (DNA): TGTGCCAGTAGTACCTCCCCGACAGAACGAAATCAGCCCCAGCATTTT. V usage is TRBV19 and J usage is TRBJ1-5, with D possibly being TRBD1 (5 bases). Germline V CDR1 and CDR2: LNHDA, SQIVND (reference sequence). There are 16 residues in the CDR3. V was trimmed by 4 bases and J by 4 bases, leaving 17 bases between them.

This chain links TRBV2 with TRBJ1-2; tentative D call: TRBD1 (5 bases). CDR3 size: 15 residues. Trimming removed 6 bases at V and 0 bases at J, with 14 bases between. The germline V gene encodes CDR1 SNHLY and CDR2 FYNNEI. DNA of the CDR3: TGTGCCAGCAGGCGAACAGGTTTAGCTAACTATGGCTACACCTTC. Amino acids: CASRRTGLANYGYTF.

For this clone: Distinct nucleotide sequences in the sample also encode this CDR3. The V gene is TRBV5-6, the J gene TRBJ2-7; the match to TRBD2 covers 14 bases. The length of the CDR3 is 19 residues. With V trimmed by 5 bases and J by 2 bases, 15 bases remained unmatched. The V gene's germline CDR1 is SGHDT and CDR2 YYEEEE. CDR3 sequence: CASSLGGLAGDRPAYEQYF. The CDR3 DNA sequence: TGTGCCAGCAGTCTGGGGGGACTAGCGGGAGATCGACCTGCCTACGAGCAGTACTTC.

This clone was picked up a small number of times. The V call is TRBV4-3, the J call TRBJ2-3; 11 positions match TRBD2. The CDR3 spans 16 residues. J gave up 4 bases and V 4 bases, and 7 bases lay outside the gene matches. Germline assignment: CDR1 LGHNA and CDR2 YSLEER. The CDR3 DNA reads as TGCGCCAGCAGCCTAGCGGGAGGGTTCGGTGCAGATACGCAGTATTTT. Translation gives CASSLAGGFGADTQYF.

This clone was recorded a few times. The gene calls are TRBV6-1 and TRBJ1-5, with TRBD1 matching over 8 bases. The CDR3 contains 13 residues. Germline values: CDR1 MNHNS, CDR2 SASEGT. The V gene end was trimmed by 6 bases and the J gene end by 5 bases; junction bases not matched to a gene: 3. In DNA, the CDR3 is TGTGCCAGCAGCGGACAGGGTTATCAGCCCCAGCATTTT. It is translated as CASSGQGYQPQHF.

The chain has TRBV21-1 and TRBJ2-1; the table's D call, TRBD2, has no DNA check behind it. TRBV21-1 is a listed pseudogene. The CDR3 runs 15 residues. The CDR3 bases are TGTGCCAGCAGCAAAGTCGGGGGAATCGGCAATGAGCAGTTCTTC. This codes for CASSKVGGIGNEQFF.